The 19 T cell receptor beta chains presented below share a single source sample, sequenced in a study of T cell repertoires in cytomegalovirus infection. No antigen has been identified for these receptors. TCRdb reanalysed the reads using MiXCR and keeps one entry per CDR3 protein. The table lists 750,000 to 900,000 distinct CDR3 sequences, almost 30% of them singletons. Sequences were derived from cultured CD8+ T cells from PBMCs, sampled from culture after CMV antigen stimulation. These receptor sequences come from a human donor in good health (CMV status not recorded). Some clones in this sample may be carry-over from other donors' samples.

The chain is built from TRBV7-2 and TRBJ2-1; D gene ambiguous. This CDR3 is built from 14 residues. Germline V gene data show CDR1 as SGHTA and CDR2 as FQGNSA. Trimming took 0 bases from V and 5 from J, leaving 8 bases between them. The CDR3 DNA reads TGTGCCAGCAGCTTAGCGGACGCCAACAATGAGCAGTTCTTC. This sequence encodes CASSLADANNEQFF.

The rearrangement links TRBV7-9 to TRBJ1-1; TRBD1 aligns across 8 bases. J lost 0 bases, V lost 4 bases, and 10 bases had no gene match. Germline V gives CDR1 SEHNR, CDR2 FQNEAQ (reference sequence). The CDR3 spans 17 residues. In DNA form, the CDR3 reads TGTGCCAGCAGCTCATTGCGGACAGGGACAATGAACACTGAAGCTTTCTTT. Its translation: CASSSLRTGTMNTEAFF.

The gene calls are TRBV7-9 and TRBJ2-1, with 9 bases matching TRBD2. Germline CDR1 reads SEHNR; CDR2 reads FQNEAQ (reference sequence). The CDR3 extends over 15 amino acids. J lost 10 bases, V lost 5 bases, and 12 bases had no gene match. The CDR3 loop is CASSPPSGAPWEQFF. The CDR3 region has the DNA TGTGCCAGCAGCCCCCCTAGCGGGGCCCCTTGGGAGCAGTTCTTC. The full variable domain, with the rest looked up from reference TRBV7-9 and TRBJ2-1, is DTGVSQNPRHKITKRGQNVTFRCDPISEHNRLYWYRQTLGQGPEFLTYFQNEAQLEKSRLLSDRFSAERPKGSFSTLEIQRTEQGDSAMYLCASSPPSGAPWEQFFGPGTRLTVL.

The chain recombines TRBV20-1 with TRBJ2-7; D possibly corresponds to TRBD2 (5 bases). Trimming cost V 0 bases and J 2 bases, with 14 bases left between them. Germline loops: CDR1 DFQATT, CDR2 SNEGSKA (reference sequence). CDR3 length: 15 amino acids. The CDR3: CSARDLHGDAYEQYF. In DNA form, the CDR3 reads TGCAGTGCTAGAGATCTCCACGGGGATGCCTACGAGCAGTACTTC.

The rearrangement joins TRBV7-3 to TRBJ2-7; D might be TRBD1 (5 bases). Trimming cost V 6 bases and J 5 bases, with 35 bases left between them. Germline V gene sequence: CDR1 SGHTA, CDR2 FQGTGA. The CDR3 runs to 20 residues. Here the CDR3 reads CASRGIQGSRPDKDRDEQYF. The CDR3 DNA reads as TGTGCCAGCAGGGGGATTCAGGGATCTCGTCCCGATAAGGATAGAGACGAGCAGTACTTC.

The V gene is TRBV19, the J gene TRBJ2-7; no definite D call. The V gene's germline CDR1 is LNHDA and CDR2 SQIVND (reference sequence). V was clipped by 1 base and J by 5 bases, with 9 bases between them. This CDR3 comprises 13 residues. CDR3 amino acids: CASSIVGVDEQYF. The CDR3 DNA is TGTGCCAGTAGTATAGTCGGAGTGGACGAGCAGTACTTC.

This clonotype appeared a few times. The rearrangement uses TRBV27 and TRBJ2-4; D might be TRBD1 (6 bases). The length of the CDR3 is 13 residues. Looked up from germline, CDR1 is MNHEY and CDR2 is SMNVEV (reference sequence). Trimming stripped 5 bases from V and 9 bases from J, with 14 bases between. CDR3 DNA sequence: TGTGCCAGCAGTATAACAGGGCTCGGCATTCAGTACTTC. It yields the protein CASSITGLGIQYF.

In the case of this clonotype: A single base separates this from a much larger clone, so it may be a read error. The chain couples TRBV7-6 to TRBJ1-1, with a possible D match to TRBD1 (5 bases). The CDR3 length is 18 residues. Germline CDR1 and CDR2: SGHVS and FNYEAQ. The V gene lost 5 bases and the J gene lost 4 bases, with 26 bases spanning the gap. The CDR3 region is CASSPAGIGRFGGTEAFF. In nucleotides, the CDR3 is TGTGCCAGCAGCCCGGCAGGGATAGGGAGGTTTGGTGGCACTGAAGCTTTCTTT. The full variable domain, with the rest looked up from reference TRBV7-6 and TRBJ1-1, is GAGVSQSPRYKVTKRGQDVALRCDPISGHVSLYWYRQALGQGPEFLTYFNYEAQQDKSGLPNDRFSAERPEGSISTLTIQRTEQRDSAMYRCASSPAGIGRFGGTEAFFGQGTRLTVV.

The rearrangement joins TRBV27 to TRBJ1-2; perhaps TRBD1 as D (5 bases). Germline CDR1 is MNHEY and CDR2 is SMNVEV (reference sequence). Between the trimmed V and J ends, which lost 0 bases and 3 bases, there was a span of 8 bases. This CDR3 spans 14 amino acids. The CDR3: CASSLSPTDYGYTF. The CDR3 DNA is TGTGCCAGCAGTTTATCTCCGACAGACTATGGCTACACCTTC.

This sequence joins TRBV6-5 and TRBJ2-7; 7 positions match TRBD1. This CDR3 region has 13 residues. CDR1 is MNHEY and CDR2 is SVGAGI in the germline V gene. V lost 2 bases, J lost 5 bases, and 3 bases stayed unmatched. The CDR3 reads CASSYTTGDEQYV. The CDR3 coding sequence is TGTGCCAGCAGTTACACCACAGGGGACGAGCAGTACGTC.

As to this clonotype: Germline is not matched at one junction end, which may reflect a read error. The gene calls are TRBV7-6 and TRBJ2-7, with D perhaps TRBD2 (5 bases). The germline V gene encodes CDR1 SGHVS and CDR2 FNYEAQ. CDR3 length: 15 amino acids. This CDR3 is CASSLAPGTTYEQYF. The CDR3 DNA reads TGTGCTAGCAGCTTAGCGCCAGGCACCACCTACGAGCAGTACTTC. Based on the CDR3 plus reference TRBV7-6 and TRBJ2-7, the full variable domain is GAGVSQSPRYKVTKRGQDVALRCDPISGHVSLYWYRQALGQGPEFLTYFNYEAQQDKSGLPNDRFSAERPEGSISTLTIQRTEQRDSAMYRCASSLAPGTTYEQYFGPGTRLTVT.

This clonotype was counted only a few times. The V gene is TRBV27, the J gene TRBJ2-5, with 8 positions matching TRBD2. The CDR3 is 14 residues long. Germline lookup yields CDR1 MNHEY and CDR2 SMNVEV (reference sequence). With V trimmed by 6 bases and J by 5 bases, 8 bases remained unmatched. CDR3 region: CASRGGLGFETQYF. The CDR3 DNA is TGTGCCAGCAGAGGGGGACTAGGCTTTGAGACCCAGTACTTC.

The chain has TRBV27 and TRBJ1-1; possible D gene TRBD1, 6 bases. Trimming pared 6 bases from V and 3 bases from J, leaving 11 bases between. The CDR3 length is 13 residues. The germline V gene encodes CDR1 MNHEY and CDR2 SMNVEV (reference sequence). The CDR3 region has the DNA TGTGCCAGCAGCCCCCACAGGGACACTGAAGCTTTCTTT. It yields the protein CASSPHRDTEAFF.

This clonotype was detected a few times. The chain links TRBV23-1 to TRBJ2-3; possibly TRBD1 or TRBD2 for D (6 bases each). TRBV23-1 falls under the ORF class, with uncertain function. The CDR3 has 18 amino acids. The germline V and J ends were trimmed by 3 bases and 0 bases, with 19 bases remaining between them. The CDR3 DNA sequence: TGCGCCAGCAGTCACCGGGGGCGATGCCCCCCTAGCACAGATACGCAGTATTTT. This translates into CASSHRGRCPPSTDTQYF.

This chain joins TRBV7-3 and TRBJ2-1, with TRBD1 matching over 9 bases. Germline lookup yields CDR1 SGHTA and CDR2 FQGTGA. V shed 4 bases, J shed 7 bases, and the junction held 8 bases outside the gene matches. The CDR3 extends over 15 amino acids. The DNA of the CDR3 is TGTGCCAGCAGCTCGGGACAGGGATTGGAGAATGAGCAGTTCTTC. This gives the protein CASSSGQGLENEQFF.

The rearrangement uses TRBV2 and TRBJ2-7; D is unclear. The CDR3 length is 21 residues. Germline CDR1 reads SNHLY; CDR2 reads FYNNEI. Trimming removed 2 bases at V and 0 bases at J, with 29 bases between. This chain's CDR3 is CASSESYEYSTGLFSSYEQYV. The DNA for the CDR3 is TGTGCCAGCAGTGAATCGTATGAGTACAGCACCGGCCTATTTAGCTCCTACGAGCAGTACGTC.

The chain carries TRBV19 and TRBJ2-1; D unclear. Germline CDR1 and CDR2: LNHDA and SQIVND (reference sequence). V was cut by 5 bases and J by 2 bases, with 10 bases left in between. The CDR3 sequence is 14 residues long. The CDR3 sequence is CASSLDLPYNEQFF. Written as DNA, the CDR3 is TGTGCCAGTAGTTTGGACCTTCCCTACAATGAGCAGTTCTTC.

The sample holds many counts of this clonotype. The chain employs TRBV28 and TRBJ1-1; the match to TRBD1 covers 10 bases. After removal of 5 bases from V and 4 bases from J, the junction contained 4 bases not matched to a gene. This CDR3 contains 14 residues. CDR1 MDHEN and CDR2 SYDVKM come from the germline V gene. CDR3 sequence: CASSQRTGGTEAFF. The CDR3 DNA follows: TGTGCCAGCAGTCAAAGGACAGGGGGCACTGAAGCTTTCTTT.

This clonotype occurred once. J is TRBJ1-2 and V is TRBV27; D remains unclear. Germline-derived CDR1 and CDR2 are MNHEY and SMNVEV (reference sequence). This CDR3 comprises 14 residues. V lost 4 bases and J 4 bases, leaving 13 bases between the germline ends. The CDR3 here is CASSSAEGFYGYTF. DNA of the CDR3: TGTGCCAGCAGTTCTGCAGAAGGGTTCTATGGCTACACCTTC.